This paragraph covers one T cell receptor beta chain sequence. Its target is unknown. The data were taken from a study of vaccination effects on CD4 cells after COVID-19. Libraries were prepared by immunoSEQ multiplex PCR; TCRdb keeps only in-frame clonotypes and omits some of them. Found here are approximately 47,000 clones, about 76% of them singletons; the top ten hold about an eighth. The study's findings and limits: Clones of infection and vaccine origin contracted markedly late after vaccination.

The authors isolated CD4+ T cells after around 10 days of culture. The CDR3 has 15 amino acids. In germline, CDR1 is LGHNT, CDR2 FRNRAP. V lost 4 bases to trimming and J lost 2 bases; unmatched junction nucleotides: 4. The rearrangement uses TRBV12-5 and TRBJ2-5; 10 bases match TRBD2. The clonotype comes from a human donor who had a prior SARS-CoV-2 infection. The sample here was CD4+ T cells from PBMCs cultured without peptide, taken before COVID-19 vaccination. This chain's CDR3 is CASGSPSGRQETQYF. CDR3 in DNA: TGTGCTAGTGGTTCCCCTAGCGGGAGACAAGAGACCCAGTACTTC.